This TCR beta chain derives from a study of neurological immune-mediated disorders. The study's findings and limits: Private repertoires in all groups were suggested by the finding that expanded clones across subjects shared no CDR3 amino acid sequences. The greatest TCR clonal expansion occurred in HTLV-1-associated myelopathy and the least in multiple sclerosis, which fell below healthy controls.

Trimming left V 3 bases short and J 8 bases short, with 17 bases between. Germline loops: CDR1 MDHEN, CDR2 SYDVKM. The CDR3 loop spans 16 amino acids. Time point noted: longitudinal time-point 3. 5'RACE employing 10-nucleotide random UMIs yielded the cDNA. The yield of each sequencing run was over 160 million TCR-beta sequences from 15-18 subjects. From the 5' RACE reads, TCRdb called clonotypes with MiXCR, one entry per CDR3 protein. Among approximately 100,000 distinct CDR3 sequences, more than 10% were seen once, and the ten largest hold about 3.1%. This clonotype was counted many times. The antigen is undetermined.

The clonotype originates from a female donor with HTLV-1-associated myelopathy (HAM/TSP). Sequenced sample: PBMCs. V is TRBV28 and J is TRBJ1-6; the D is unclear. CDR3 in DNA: TGTGCCAGCAGTTTTAGTCCCCAGACTCCTCATTCACCCCTCCACTTT. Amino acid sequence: CASSFSPQTPHSPLHF.